This is a list of T cell receptor beta chains from one sample in a study of blood T cell repertoires in COVID-19. TCRdb's copy holds only in-frame clones and misses some; the assay was immunoSEQ multiplex PCR. The sample consists of 200,000 to 250,000 clones, 81% of them appearing once. Material for sequencing was PBMCs or T cells enriched from blood (not recorded which). These receptors were obtained from a man aged 40-55 years who had recovered from COVID-19. CDR3s include the opening cysteine and the closing phenylalanine or tryptophan. D genes are given only for firm matches. Not every row has a clone size; where given, it reads once, few, many or a size class.

len	abundance	j_gene	v_gene	d_gene	CDR3nt	CDR3aa
15	.	TRBJ1-5	TRBV20-1	.	TGCAGTGCTAGTTCAGGCAGCCGCCTCAATCAGCCCCAGCATTTT	CSASSGSRLNQPQHF
18	.	TRBJ2-1	TRBV19	TRBD2	TGTGCCAGTAGTATAATTAGCGGGGTTGTTAGCTCCTACAATGAGCAGTTCTTC	CASSIISGVVSSYNEQFF
16	.	TRBJ2-6	TRBV5-1	TRBD1	TGCGCCAGCAGCCAGACAGGGAACTCTGGGGCCAACGTCCTGACTTTC	CASSQTGNSGANVLTF
12	.	TRBJ2-3	TRBV12-3/TRBV12-4	.	TGTGCCAGCAGCCTAAGCACAGATACGCAGTATTTT	CASSLSTDTQYF
18	once	TRBJ2-1	TRBV6-1	.	TGTGCCAGCAGTGAAAGAACCTGGGCTAGCAAACTCTACAATGAGCAGTTCTTC	CASSERTWASKLYNEQFF
17	.	TRBJ1-2	TRBV7-9	.	TGTGCCAGCAGCTCCAATTGGGAGCGAGCCTCGGACTATGGCTACACCTTC	CASSSNWERASDYGYTF
16	.	TRBJ2-5	TRBV3-1/TRBV3-2	.	TGTGCCAGCATCTCGGGCCGGGCAGGGAATGTGGAGACCCAGTACTTC	CASISGRAGNVETQYF
19	.	TRBJ2-1	TRBV28	TRBD1	TGTGCCAGCAGGCGGGCAGGGGGTATCACTAGAGGTCAGGACAATGAGCAGTTCTTC	CASRRAGGITRGQDNEQFF
14	.	TRBJ1-5	TRBV2	TRBD1	TGTGCCAGCAGTCAGGGACAGGGTAGACAGCCCCAGCATTTT	CASSQGQGRQPQHF
17	.	TRBJ1-4	TRBV4-2	.	TGTGCCAGCAGCCAAGATTCCTTTGGGGCGCGTAATGAAAAACTGTTTTTT	CASSQDSFGARNEKLFF
11	.	TRBJ1-2	TRBV20-1	.	TGCAGTGCTTACTACCTGAGGGGCTACACCTTC	CSAYYLRGYTF
14	.	TRBJ1-4	TRBV4-1	TRBD1	TGCGCCAGCAGCCAAGTCGCAGGGGGTGAAAAACTGTTTTTT	CASSQVAGGEKLFF
17	.	TRBJ2-1	TRBV7-9	.	TGTGCCAGCAGCCCCGACGTCGGGGACTTTTCCTACAATGAGCAGTTCTTC	CASSPDVGDFSYNEQFF
15	.	TRBJ1-6	TRBV19	.	TGTGCCAGTACCAACCTGGGCAGTTATAATTCACCCCTCCACTTT	CASTNLGSYNSPLHF
15	.	TRBJ2-1	TRBV4-2	.	TGTGCCAGCAGTCCCCGGGGTAGCTCCTACAATGAGCAGTTCTTC	CASSPRGSSYNEQFF
15	.	TRBJ1-2	TRBV27	TRBD1	TGTGCCAGCAGTTTCGTTGGGACAGCCAACTATGGCTACACCTTC	CASSFVGTANYGYTF
15	.	TRBJ1-5	TRBV5-5	.	TGTGCCAGCAGCCCCGGAGGGGACGGCTTTCAGCCCCAGCATTTT	CASSPGGDGFQPQHF
12	few	TRBJ1-2	TRBV14	.	TGTGCCAGCAGCCGATCAAACGGTGGCTACACCTTC	CASSRSNGGYTF
14	few	TRBJ2-7	TRBV6-5	.	TGTGCCAGCAGTCCCCGCCGACAGTTAGGCGAGCAGTACTTC	CASSPRRQLGEQYF
15	.	TRBJ1-6	TRBV6-5	.	TGTGCCAGCAGGAAGATTGCCGGGGAGGCGGCACCCCTCCACTTT	CASRKIAGEAAPLHF
15	.	TRBJ2-7	TRBV6-6	TRBD2	TGTGCCAGCAGTTACTCGGCGGGAGGGCCCATCGAGCAGTACTTC	CASSYSAGGPIEQYF
15	.	TRBJ2-1	TRBV9	TRBD2	TGTGCCAGCAGCGTGGGTATGCGGGGGTACAATGAGCAGTTCTTC	CASSVGMRGYNEQFF
17	.	TRBJ2-7	TRBV5-6	.	TGTGCCAGCAGCTTGGTGGGAAGCGGCGAGTGGTATTACGAGCAGTACTTC	CASSLVGSGEWYYEQYF
15	.	TRBJ2-7	TRBV6-5	TRBD1	TGTGCCAGCAGCGAGGGACAGGGGCCTACCTACGAGCAGTACTTC	CASSEGQGPTYEQYF
15	.	TRBJ1-1	TRBV6-5	TRBD1	TGTGCCAGCAGTTACTCTACAGGGGGCCGCACTGAAGCTTTCTTT	CASSYSTGGRTEAFF
16	few	TRBJ2-3	TRBV3-1/TRBV3-2	TRBD2	TGTGCCAGCAGCCAAAGGGTTAGCGGGAGAGGAGATACGCAGTATTTT	CASSQRVSGRGDTQYF
15	.	TRBJ1-2	TRBV10-1	TRBD1	TGCGCCAGCAGTGAGACCCCACCGACAGGGAGCAGCTACACCTTC	CASSETPPTGSSYTF
14	.	TRBJ2-1	TRBV29-1	.	TGCAGCGTTGATCCGGCTAGAGCTGGCAATGAGCAGTTCTTC	CSVDPARAGNEQFF
13	.	TRBJ2-7	TRBV12-3/TRBV12-4	TRBD2	TGTGCCAGCACTCTTACGGGGGGGTCCGAGCAGTACTTC	CASTLTGGSEQYF
12	.	TRBJ1-1	TRBV30	.	TGTGCCTGGAGTGTATACTGGACTGAAGCTTTCTTT	CAWSVYWTEAFF
12	few	TRBJ1-2	TRBV2	.	TGTGCCAGCAGACCCGGGGGGCTTGGCTACACCTTC	CASRPGGLGYTF
15	.	TRBJ2-3	TRBV5-4	TRBD1	TGTGCCAGCAGCTTAGTGTCCGGGACAGGGGATACGCAGTATTTT	CASSLVSGTGDTQYF
14	.	TRBJ1-2	TRBV30	TRBD1	TGTGCCTGGAGCCGACAGGGGGCGAACTATGGCTACACCTTC	CAWSRQGANYGYTF
15	.	TRBJ1-4	TRBV5-4	.	TGTGCCAGCAGCTTGGGCGGGGAGGGTAGCGAAAAACTGTTTTTT	CASSLGGEGSEKLFF
14	once	TRBJ1-5	TRBV5-1	.	TGCGCCAGCAGCCCGGAGGGGGGGCTGCAGCCCCAGCATTTT	CASSPEGGLQPQHF
18	few	TRBJ1-4	TRBV2	TRBD1	TGTGCCAGCAGTGAAGCGCTTCTCCCGACAGGGAGAGTGGAAAAACTGTTTTTT	CASSEALLPTGRVEKLFF
17	.	TRBJ2-1	TRBV19	TRBD2	TGTGCCAGTAGTCCCCCCCTTAGCGGGAGGAGAAACAATGAGCAGTTCTTC	CASSPPLSGRRNNEQFF
15	.	TRBJ2-1	TRBV19	.	TGTGCCAGTAGTCCGACTTATACCTCCTACAATGAGCAGTTCTTC	CASSPTYTSYNEQFF
13	.	TRBJ1-1	TRBV5-1	.	TGCGCCAGCAGCTTGGGACACAGGGCTTCAGCTTTCTTT	CASSLGHRASAFF
19	.	TRBJ2-3	TRBV4-1	TRBD2	TGCGCCAGCAGCCAAGATAGCCTAGCGGGAGGACCAACTTCCTATACGCAGTATTTT	CASSQDSLAGGPTSYTQYF
15	.	TRBJ2-7	TRBV7-6	TRBD2	TGTGCCAGCAGTCCCATAGCGGGAGGGCCCTACGAGCAGTACTTC	CASSPIAGGPYEQYF
16	.	TRBJ1-1	TRBV6-6	.	TGTGCCAGCAGTTACGGGCTGATTGGCGTAGGATCTGAAGCTTTCTTT	CASSYGLIGVGSEAFF
13	.	TRBJ1-2	TRBV12-3/TRBV12-4	.	TGTGCCAGCAGTCACACGGACACCCCTACCCTCATCTTC	CASSHTDTPTLIF
15	.	TRBJ1-5	TRBV19	.	TGTGCCAGTAGTATAGGTGGCAGTAGCAATCAGCCCCAGCATTTT	CASSIGGSSNQPQHF
15	.	TRBJ2-3	TRBV9	.	TGTGCCAGCAGCGTAGGACAGATTAACACAGATACGCAGTATTTT	CASSVGQINTDTQYF
21	.	TRBJ2-3	TRBV5-1	.	TGCGCCAGCATCCCGTCGTCCGAGCGGGTGGCAACAAGACCTAGCACAGATACGCAGTATTTT	CASIPSSERVATRPSTDTQYF
14	.	TRBJ1-5	TRBV27	.	TGTGCCAGCAGTTTATCAGAGAGCAATCAGCCCCAGCATTTT	CASSLSESNQPQHF
14	.	TRBJ1-5	TRBV5-1	.	TGCGCCAGCAGCGATTCAGGGGGCAATCAGCCCCAGCATTTT	CASSDSGGNQPQHF
12	.	TRBJ2-1	TRBV10-2	.	TGCGCCAGCAGTGAGTATCGAGATGAGCAGTTCTTC	CASSEYRDEQFF
14	.	TRBJ1-5	TRBV30	.	TGTGCCTGGAGTGGAGTCTCGGAGGGCCAGCCCCAGCATTTT	CAWSGVSEGQPQHF